Shown below are 2 T cell receptor beta chains from a single sample sequenced in a study of post-analysis software for immune sequencing data. No antigen has been assigned to these receptors. Findings and limits, study-wide: Controls had lower frequencies than patients of about 5 TRBV segments, which included TRBV5-6, TRBV5-1 and TRBV20-1.

Every TCR beta cDNA library bore unique molecular identifiers. TCRdb re-analysed the PCR reads in MiXCR, keeping a single row per CDR3 protein. The profile covers roughly 620,000 distinct CDR3 sequences, with roughly 45% appearing a single time and 1.5% to 2% taken by the ten largest. Sequencing used blood. The receptors come from a girl between 5 and 17 years old with multiple sclerosis.

The V and J genes are TRBV2 and TRBJ2-7, with 7 nucleotides matching TRBD1. This CDR3 has 14 residues. The ends lost 7 bases at V and 0 bases at J; junction bases unmatched: 6. From germline, CDR1 is SNHLY and CDR2 FYNNEI. This CDR3 is CASKWDRNSYEQYF. The DNA of the CDR3 is TGTGCCAGCAAATGGGACAGAAACTCCTACGAGCAGTACTTC. Complete variable domain (other parts from reference TRBV2 and TRBJ2-7): EPEVTQTPSHQVTQMGQEVILRCVPISNHLYFYWYRQILGQKVEFLVSFYNNEISEKSEIFDDQFSVERPDGSNFTLKIRSTKLEDSAMYFCASKWDRNSYEQYFGPGTRLTVT.

The chain joins TRBV7-9 to TRBJ1-2, with 8 bases aligning to TRBD1. Per germline, CDR1 SEHNR and CDR2 FQNEAQ (reference sequence). The CDR3 has 14 amino acids. Trimming at V came to 5 bases and at J to 2 bases, leaving 4 bases not matched to a gene. CDR3 in amino acids: CASSPWTGNYGYTF. CDR3 nucleotides: TGTGCCAGCAGCCCCTGGACAGGGAACTATGGCTACACCTTC.